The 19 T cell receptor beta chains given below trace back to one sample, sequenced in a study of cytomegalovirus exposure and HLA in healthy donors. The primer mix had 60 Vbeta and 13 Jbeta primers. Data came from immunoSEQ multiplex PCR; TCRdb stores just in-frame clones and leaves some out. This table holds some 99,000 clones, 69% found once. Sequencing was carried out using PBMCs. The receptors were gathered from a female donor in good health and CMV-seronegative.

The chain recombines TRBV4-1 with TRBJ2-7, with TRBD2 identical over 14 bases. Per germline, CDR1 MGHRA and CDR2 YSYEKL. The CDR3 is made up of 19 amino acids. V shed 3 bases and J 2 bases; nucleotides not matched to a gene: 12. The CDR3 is CASSHQAGLAGELTYEQYF. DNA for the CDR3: TGCGCCAGCAGCCATCAGGCGGGACTAGCGGGGGAATTAACCTACGAGCAGTACTTC.

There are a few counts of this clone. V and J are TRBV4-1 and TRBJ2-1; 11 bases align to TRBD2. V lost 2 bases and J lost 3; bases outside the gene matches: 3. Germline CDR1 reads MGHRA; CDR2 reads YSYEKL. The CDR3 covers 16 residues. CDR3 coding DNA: TGCGCCAGCAGCCAAACCGGGACTAGCGGCTACAATGAGCAGTTCTTC. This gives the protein CASSQTGTSGYNEQFF.

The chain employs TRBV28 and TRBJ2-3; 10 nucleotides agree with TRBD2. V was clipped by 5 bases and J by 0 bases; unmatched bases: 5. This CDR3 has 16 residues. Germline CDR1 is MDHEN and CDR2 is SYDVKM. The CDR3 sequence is CASSLAGVESTDTQYF. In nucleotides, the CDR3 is TGTGCCAGCAGTCTAGCGGGAGTGGAAAGCACAGATACGCAGTATTTT.

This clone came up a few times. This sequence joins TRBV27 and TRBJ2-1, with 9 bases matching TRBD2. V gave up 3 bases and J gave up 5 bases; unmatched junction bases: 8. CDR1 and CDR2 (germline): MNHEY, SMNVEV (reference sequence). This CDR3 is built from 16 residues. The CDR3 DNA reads TGTGCCAGCAGTTTCCTTACTAGCGGGTTAAACAATGAGCAGTTCTTC. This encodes CASSFLTSGLNNEQFF.

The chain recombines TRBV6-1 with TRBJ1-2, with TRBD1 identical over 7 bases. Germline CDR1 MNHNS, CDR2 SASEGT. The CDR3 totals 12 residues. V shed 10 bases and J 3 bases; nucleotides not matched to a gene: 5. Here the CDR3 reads CAIHRGDYGYTF. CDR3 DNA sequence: TGTGCCATCCACAGGGGTGACTATGGCTACACCTTC.

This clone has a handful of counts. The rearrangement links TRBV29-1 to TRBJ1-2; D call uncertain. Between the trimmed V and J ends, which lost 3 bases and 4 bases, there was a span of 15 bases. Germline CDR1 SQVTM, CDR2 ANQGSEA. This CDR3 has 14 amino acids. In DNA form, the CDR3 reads TGCAGCGTTGAGCCCTTCGGGGTGGGCTATGGCTACACCTTC. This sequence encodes CSVEPFGVGYGYTF.

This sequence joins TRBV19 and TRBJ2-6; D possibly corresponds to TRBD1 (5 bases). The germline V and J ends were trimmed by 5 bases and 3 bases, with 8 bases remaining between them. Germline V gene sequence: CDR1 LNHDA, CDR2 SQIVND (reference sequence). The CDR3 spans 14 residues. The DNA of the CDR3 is TGTGCCAGTAGTGGGGCAGGTGGGGCCAACGTCCTGACTTTC. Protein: CASSGAGGANVLTF.

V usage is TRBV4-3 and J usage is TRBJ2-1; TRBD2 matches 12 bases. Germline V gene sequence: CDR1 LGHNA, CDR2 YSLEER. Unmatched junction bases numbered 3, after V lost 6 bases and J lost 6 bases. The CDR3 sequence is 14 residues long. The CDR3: CASSRLAGANEQFF. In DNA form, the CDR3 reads TGCGCCAGCAGTCGACTAGCGGGGGCCAATGAGCAGTTCTTC.

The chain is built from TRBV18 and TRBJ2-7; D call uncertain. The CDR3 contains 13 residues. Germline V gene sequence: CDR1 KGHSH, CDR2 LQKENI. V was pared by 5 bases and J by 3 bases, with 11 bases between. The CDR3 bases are TGTGCCAGCTCAAAGACCTCGGGCTACGAGCAGTACTTC. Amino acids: CASSKTSGYEQYF. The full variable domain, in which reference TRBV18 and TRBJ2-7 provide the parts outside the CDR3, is NAGVMQNPRHLVRRRGQEARLRCSPMKGHSHVYWYRQLPEEGLKFMVYLQKENIIDESGMPKERFSAEFPKEGPSILRIQQVVRGDSAAYFCASSKTSGYEQYFGPGTRLTVT.

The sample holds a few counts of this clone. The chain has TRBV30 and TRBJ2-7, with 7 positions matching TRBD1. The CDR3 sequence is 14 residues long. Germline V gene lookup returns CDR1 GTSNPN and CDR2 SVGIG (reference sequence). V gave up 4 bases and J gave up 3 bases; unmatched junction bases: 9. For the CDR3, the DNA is TGTGCCTGGACAATGACAGGGTTTGTCTACGAGCAGTACTTC. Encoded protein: CAWTMTGFVYEQYF.

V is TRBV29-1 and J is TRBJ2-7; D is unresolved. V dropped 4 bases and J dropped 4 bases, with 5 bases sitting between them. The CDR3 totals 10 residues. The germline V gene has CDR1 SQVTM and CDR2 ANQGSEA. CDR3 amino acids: CSVVEYEQYF. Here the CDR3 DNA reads TGCAGCGTTGTGGAGTACGAGCAGTACTTC.

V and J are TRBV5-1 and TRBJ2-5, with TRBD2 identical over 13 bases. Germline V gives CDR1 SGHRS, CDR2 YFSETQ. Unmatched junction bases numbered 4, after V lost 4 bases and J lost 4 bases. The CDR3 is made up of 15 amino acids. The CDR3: CASSPTSGGLETQYF. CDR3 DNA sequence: TGCGCCAGCAGCCCGACTAGCGGGGGGCTAGAGACCCAGTACTTC. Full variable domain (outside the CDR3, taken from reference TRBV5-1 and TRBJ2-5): KAGVTQTPRYLIKTRGQQVTLSCSPISGHRSVSWYQQTPGQGLQFLFEYFSETQRNKGNFPGRFSGRQFSNSRSEMNVSTLELGDSALYLCASSPTSGGLETQYFGPGTRLLVL.

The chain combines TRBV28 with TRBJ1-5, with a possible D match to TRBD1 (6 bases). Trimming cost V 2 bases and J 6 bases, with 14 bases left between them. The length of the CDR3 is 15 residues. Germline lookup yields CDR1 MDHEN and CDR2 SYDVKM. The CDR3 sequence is CASSLVGGGGQPQHF. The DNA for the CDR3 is TGTGCCAGCAGTTTAGTTGGGGGAGGGGGTCAGCCCCAGCATTTT.

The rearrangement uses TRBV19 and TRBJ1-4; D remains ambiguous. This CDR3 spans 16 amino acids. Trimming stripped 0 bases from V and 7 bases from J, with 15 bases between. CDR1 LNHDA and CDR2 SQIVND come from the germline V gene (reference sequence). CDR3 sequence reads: CASSIDLTPEGEKLFF. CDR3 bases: TGTGCCAGTAGTATAGATCTGACCCCGGAGGGTGAAAAACTGTTTTTT. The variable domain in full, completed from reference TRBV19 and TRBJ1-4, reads DGGITQSPKYLFRKEGQNVTLSCEQNLNHDAMYWYRQDPGQGLRLIYYSQIVNDFQKGDIAEGYSVSREKKESFPLTVTSAQKNPTAFYLCASSIDLTPEGEKLFFGSGTQLSVL.

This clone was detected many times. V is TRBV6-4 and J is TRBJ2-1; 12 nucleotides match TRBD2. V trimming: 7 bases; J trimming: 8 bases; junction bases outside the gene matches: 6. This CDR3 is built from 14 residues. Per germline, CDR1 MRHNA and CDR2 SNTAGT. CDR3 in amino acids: CASTPTSGSDEQFF. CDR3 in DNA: TGTGCCAGCACCCCGACTAGCGGGAGCGATGAGCAGTTCTTC.

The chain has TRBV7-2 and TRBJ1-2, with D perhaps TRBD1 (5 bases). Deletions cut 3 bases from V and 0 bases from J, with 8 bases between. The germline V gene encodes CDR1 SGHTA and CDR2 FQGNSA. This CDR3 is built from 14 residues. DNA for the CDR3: TGTGCCAGCAGCTTGGGGCAGTCTAACTATGGCTACACCTTC. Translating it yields CASSLGQSNYGYTF.

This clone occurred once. The CDR3 DNA sequence: TGTGCCAGCAGTAGGACAGGGGGAGAGAACACCATATATTTT. This codes for CASSRTGGENTIYF. The V call is TRBV25-1, the J call TRBJ1-3, with TRBD1 identical over 10 bases. The CDR3 sequence is 14 residues long. Germline V CDR1 and CDR2: MGHDK, SYGVNS. V trimming: 5 bases; J trimming: 7 bases; junction bases outside the gene matches: 5.

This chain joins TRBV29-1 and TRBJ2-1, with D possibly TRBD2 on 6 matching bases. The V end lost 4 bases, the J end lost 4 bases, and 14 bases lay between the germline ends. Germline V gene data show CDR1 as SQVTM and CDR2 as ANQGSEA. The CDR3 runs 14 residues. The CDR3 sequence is CSVGGGIMYNEQFF. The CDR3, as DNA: TGCAGCGTTGGAGGCGGGATCATGTACAATGAGCAGTTCTTC.

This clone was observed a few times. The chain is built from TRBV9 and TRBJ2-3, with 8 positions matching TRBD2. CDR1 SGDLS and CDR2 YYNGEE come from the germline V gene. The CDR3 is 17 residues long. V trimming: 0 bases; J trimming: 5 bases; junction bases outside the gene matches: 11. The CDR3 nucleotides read TGTGCCAGCAGCGTAGCCTCCGGGCGGGGGGCAGGAGATACGCAGTATTTT. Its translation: CASSVASGRGAGDTQYF.